This is a list of T cell receptor beta chains from one sample in a study of neurological immune-mediated disorders. One entry per CDR3 protein results from TCRdb running MiXCR on the 5' RACE reads. The sample holds more than 45,000 distinct CDR3 sequences, about 3.5% seen once. Source material: PBMCs. The receptors shown here come from a man aged 25 to 40 with multiple sclerosis. CDR3s leave out the opening cysteine and the closing phenylalanine or tryptophan. Clone size is given as once, few, many, or a class for an expanded clone.

clone size | V gene | CDR3 protein
many | TRBV7-9 | ASSWGGSYEQY
many | TRBV9 | ASSVTPLEAF
many | TRBV5-6 | ASTLGQASIITYNEQF
many | TRBV5-1 | ASSFGGNTEAF
many | TRBV20-1 | SARDSRETEQY
many | TRBV12-3/TRBV12-4 | ASSLRRVKETQY
many | TRBV7-2 | ASSLGSGANVLT
many | TRBV9 | ASSVAGGSYNEQF
many | TRBV27 | ASSLYPGASTDTQY
many | TRBV6-6 | ASSYSQSHNEQF
many | TRBV12-3/TRBV12-4 | ASSPPGQGSYTEAF